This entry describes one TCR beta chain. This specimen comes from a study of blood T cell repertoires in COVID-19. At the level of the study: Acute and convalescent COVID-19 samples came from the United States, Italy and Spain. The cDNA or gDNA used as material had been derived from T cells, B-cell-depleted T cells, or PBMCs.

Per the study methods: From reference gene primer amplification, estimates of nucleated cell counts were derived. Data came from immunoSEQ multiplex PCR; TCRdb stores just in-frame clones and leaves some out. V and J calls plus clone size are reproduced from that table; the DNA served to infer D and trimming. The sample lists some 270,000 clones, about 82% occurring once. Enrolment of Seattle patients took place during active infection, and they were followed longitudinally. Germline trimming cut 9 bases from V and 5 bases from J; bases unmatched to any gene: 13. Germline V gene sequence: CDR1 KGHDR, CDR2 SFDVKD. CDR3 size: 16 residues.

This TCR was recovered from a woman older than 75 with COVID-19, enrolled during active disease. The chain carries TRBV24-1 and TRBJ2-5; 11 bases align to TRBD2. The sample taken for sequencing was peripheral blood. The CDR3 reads CATSSGSGGASETQYF. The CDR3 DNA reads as TGTGCCACCTCCTCCGGTAGCGGGGGGGCCAGTGAGACCCAGTACTTC.